A single sample is the source of the 30 T cell receptor beta chains below, sequenced in a study of cytomegalovirus exposure and HLA in healthy donors. PCR involved 60 Vbeta and 13 Jbeta primers. Profiling relied on immunoSEQ multiplex PCR, and the TCRdb table lists in-frame clones only, not all of them. Of 200,000 or so clones in the sample, about four fifths were seen once. The sample taken for sequencing was PBMCs. These receptors were taken from a boy under 10 years old in good health and CMV-seronegative.

The J gene is TRBJ2-3, the V gene TRBV14; TRBD2 is a possible D gene (6 bases). The V gene's germline CDR1 is SGHDN and CDR2 FVKESK. This CDR3 is built from 15 residues. V was shortened by 4 bases and J by 0 bases, with 11 bases between the two germline ends. The CDR3 sequence is CASSPLGTSTDTQYF. CDR3 bases: TGTGCCAGCAGCCCCCTCGGGACTAGCACAGATACGCAGTATTTT.

In the case of this clone: A read error may produce the germline difference seen at one junction end. The chain uses TRBV6-1 and TRBJ1-1; a weak D match, TRBD1 (6 bases). Germline assignment: CDR1 MNHNS and CDR2 SASEGT. The CDR3 consists of 16 residues. Here the CDR3 reads CASGEYFTGMNTEAFF. The CDR3, as DNA: TGTGCCAGCGGTGAGTACTTTACAGGGATGAACACTGAAGCTTTCTTT.

The genes are TRBV7-9 and TRBJ2-1; a possible D gene is TRBD1 (6 bases). V gave up 5 bases and J gave up 4 bases, with 12 bases separating them. CDR1 and CDR2 (germline): SEHNR, FQNEAQ (reference sequence). The CDR3 extends over 14 amino acids. The CDR3 DNA is TGTGCCAGCAGCGTACAGGACAGTTACAATGAGCAGTTCTTC. Protein sequence: CASSVQDSYNEQFF.

The rearrangement links TRBV29-1 to TRBJ2-3; 10 positions match TRBD2. The length of the CDR3 is 15 residues. Per the germline V gene, CDR1 is SQVTM and CDR2 is ANQGSEA. Trimming cost V 6 bases and J 8 bases; bases outside gene matches: 14. CDR3: CSVVSSSGGAGTQYF. DNA for the CDR3: TGCAGCGTAGTTTCCTCCAGCGGGGGGGCCGGTACGCAGTATTTT.

The chain's CDR3 is CASSFSSVWETQYF. The CDR3 bases are TGCGCCAGCAGCTTCTCTAGCGTTTGGGAGACCCAGTACTTC. This chain joins TRBV5-1 and TRBJ2-5, with D tentatively TRBD2 (6 bases). The CDR3 runs to 14 residues. Looked up from germline, CDR1 is SGHRS and CDR2 is YFSETQ. Trimming took 2 bases from V and 5 from J, leaving 13 bases between them.

This clone came up a few times. The V and J genes are TRBV28 and TRBJ1-2; D perhaps matches TRBD1 (6 bases). Germline values: CDR1 MDHEN, CDR2 SYDVKM. This CDR3 comprises 15 residues. V was clipped by 5 bases and J by 2 bases, with 15 bases between them. CDR3 sequence reads: CASSPADRKNYGYTF. Written as DNA, the CDR3 is TGTGCCAGCAGTCCCGCGGACAGAAAAAACTATGGCTACACCTTC.

The V and J genes are TRBV11-2 and TRBJ2-1, with D perhaps matching TRBD1 (7 bases). Per germline, CDR1 SGHAT and CDR2 FQNNGV. This CDR3 is built from 12 residues. V dropped 5 bases and J dropped 8 bases, with 10 bases sitting between them. CDR3 in amino acids: CASSQGGDEQFF. CDR3 nucleotide sequence: TGTGCCAGCAGCCAGGGGGGTGATGAGCAGTTCTTC. Full variable domain (rest looked up from reference TRBV11-2 and TRBJ2-1): EAGVAQSPRYKIIEKRQSVAFWCNPISGHATLYWYQQILGQGPKLLIQFQNNGVVDDSQLPKDRFSAERLKGVDSTLKIQPAKLEDSAVYLCASSQGGDEQFFGPGTRLTVL.

CDR3: CASSWKGGSTDTQYF. CDR3 DNA sequence: TGTGCCAGCAGCTGGAAGGGAGGGAGCACAGATACGCAGTATTTT. The V call is TRBV7-2, the J call TRBJ2-3, with 7 bases identical to TRBD2. CDR3 length equals 15 residues. Germline values: CDR1 SGHTA, CDR2 FQGNSA. With 4 bases clipped from V and 0 bases from J, the junction kept 4 bases outside the gene matches.

This clone was seen more than once but under ten times. The rearrangement uses TRBV5-1 and TRBJ2-7; TRBD1 might be the D (7 bases). Trimming took 3 bases from V and 3 from J, leaving 13 bases between them. The CDR3 consists of 14 residues. Looked up from germline, CDR1 is SGHRS and CDR2 is YFSETQ. The CDR3 bases are TGCGCCAGCAGCTCTCAGGGGGGAGGCTACGAGCAGTACTTC. This sequence encodes CASSSQGGGYEQYF.

The V call is TRBV6-5, the J call TRBJ1-5; D is perhaps TRBD1 (6 bases). The V and J ends lost 8 bases and 4 bases respectively, with 9 bases between them. The CDR3 consists of 12 residues. Per the germline V gene, CDR1 is MNHEY and CDR2 is SVGAGI. This CDR3 is CASGDTNQPQHF. CDR3 sequence (DNA): TGTGCCAGCGGGGACACTAATCAGCCCCAGCATTTT.

The V gene is TRBV7-9, the J gene TRBJ2-7; D may be TRBD1 (5 bases). Germline V gene lookup returns CDR1 SEHNR and CDR2 FQNEAQ (reference sequence). This CDR3 region has 13 residues. V was trimmed by 4 bases and J by 1 base, leaving 8 bases between them. The CDR3 loop is CASSSQVSYEQYF. CDR3 in DNA: TGTGCCAGCAGCTCACAGGTATCCTACGAGCAGTACTTC.

Concerning this clone itself: An end of the junction does not agree with germline; a read error may underlie this. The same CDR3 also results from other DNA sequences found in this sample. Written as DNA, the CDR3 is TGTGCCAGCAGCTATACTAGCGGGGGGGCCACCTATGAGCAGTACTTC. Translating gives CASSYTSGGATYEQYF. The genes are TRBV7-2 and TRBJ2-7; 13 bases are shared with TRBD2. The CDR3 totals 16 residues. Germline CDR1 is SGHTA and CDR2 is FQGNSA. Full variable domain (rest looked up from reference TRBV7-2 and TRBJ2-7): GAGVSQSPSNKVTEKGKDVELRCDPISGHTALYWYRQSLGQGLEFLIYFQGNSAPDKSGLPSDRFSAERTGGSVSTLTIQRTQQEDSAVYLCASSYTSGGATYEQYFGPGTRLTVT.

The V and J genes are TRBV29-1 and TRBJ1-2; TRBD1 might be the D (5 bases). Germline V CDR1 and CDR2: SQVTM, ANQGSEA. Trimming left V 1 base short and J 0 bases short, with 18 bases between. CDR3 size: 17 residues. The CDR3 sequence is CSVEVRDTLYPNYGYTF. For the CDR3, the DNA is TGCAGCGTTGAAGTCAGGGATACCCTCTACCCTAACTATGGCTACACCTTC.

The chain couples TRBV5-4 to TRBJ2-5; the D gene is possibly TRBD2 (5 bases). The ends were cut back, 3 bases at V and 4 bases at J, with 10 bases in the middle. Germline CDR1 SGHNT, CDR2 YYREEE (reference sequence). CDR3 length: 13 residues. CDR3 coding DNA: TGTGCCAGCAGCTCTTCTAGCAGAGAGACCCAGTACTTC. Its protein product is CASSSSSRETQYF. Based on the CDR3 plus reference TRBV5-4 and TRBJ2-5, the full variable domain is ETGVTQSPTHLIKTRGQQVTLRCSSQSGHNTVSWYQQALGQGPQFIFQYYREEENGRGNFPPRFSGLQFPNYSSELNVNALELDDSALYLCASSSSSRETQYFGPGTRLLVL.

The rearrangement uses TRBV2 and TRBJ2-1; D gene unclear. The CDR3 consists of 12 residues. V was cut by 4 bases and J by 10 bases, with 11 bases left in between. The V gene's germline CDR1 is SNHLY and CDR2 FYNNEI. The CDR3 loop is CASSVGRLEQFF. CDR3 bases: TGTGCCAGCAGTGTGGGCCGCCTCGAGCAGTTCTTC.

This clone was seen a few times. This chain connects TRBV6-5 to TRBJ2-7, with D maybe TRBD1 (6 bases). Germline loops: CDR1 MNHEY, CDR2 SVGAGI. V lost 0 bases to trimming and J lost 2 bases, with 8 bases between them. This CDR3 contains 14 residues. The chain's CDR3 is CASSYSKGAYEQYF. The DNA for the CDR3 is TGTGCCAGCAGTTACTCGAAGGGGGCCTACGAGCAGTACTTC.

The rearrangement uses TRBV6-5 and TRBJ1-1, with a weak D call TRBD1 (6 bases). The V gene's germline CDR1 is MNHEY and CDR2 SVGAGI. Trimming left V 5 bases short and J 10 bases short, with 20 bases between. This CDR3 spans 14 amino acids. CDR3 in DNA: TGTGCCAGCAGTGGATACAGGGACACCTCCCTAGCTTTCTTT. This codes for CASSGYRDTSLAFF.

J is TRBJ1-6 and V is TRBV4-2; 8 bases line up with TRBD1. Germline V lookup: CDR1 LGHNA, CDR2 YNFKEQ. Trimming removed 0 bases from V and 10 bases from J; junction bases left unmatched: 8. CDR3 length equals 16 residues. This CDR3 is CASSQEGPQGASPLHF. The CDR3, as DNA: TGTGCCAGCAGCCAAGAAGGTCCGCAGGGGGCATCACCCCTCCACTTT.

The CDR3: CASTPGQPFYGYTF. The CDR3, as DNA: TGTGCCAGTACCCCTGGACAGCCGTTCTATGGCTACACCTTC. The chain has TRBV19 and TRBJ1-2, with D possibly TRBD1 on 6 matching bases. CDR1 and CDR2 (germline): LNHDA, SQIVND (reference sequence). Trimming took off 7 bases at V and 4 bases at J, with 16 bases between the two ends. The CDR3 length is 14 residues.

This clone was seen a few times. This sequence joins TRBV4-3 and TRBJ1-1; D gene ambiguous. V lost 0 bases and J lost 1, with 12 bases in between. Germline loops: CDR1 LGHNA, CDR2 YSLEER. The CDR3 runs 16 residues. The CDR3 DNA follows: TGCGCCAGCAGCCAAGATCTCCCCAGGCCGAACACTGAAGCTTTCTTT. It translates to CASSQDLPRPNTEAFF.

V gene TRBV6-5 combines with J gene TRBJ2-5; no clear D gene. Judging by the DNA end, TRBJ2-7 fits better; the J call may be wrong. Germline values: CDR1 MNHEY, CDR2 SVGAGI. The CDR3 is made up of 15 amino acids. The CDR3 is CASSPTPTGSYEQYF. The CDR3 DNA is TGTGCCAGCAGTCCTACCCCGACTGGCTCCTACGAGCAGTACTTC.

This chain connects TRBV29-1 to TRBJ1-3; a possible D gene is TRBD1 (5 bases). The germline V and J ends were trimmed by 6 bases and 2 bases, with 14 bases remaining between them. Germline V gives CDR1 SQVTM, CDR2 ANQGSEA. This CDR3 is 14 amino acids long. Here the CDR3 reads CSVGLSGAGNTIYF. CDR3 DNA sequence: TGCAGCGTGGGTTTGTCGGGGGCTGGAAACACCATATATTTT.

This chain connects TRBV7-8 to TRBJ2-7; 9 bases align to TRBD1. V shed 1 base, J shed 3 bases, and the junction held 4 bases outside the gene matches. The V gene's germline CDR1 is SGHVS and CDR2 FQNEAQ. The length of the CDR3 is 15 residues. The CDR3, as DNA: TGTGCCAGCAGCTTAGAGGGGACAGGGCGCTACGAGCAGTACTTC. This sequence encodes CASSLEGTGRYEQYF.

J is TRBJ2-2 and V is TRBV5-6, with D perhaps TRBD1 (5 bases). The CDR3 runs to 16 residues. Trimming took 0 bases from V and 1 from J, leaving 10 bases between them. Germline CDR1 SGHDT, CDR2 YYEEEE. CDR3 sequence (DNA): TGTGCCAGCAGCTTGGCAGGGAAAGGGAACACCGGGGAGCTGTTTTTT. It is translated as CASSLAGKGNTGELFF.

About this clone itself: Compared with germline, one end of the junction differs, possibly owing to a read error. The CDR3 DNA is TGTTCCAGCAGACCTGGGCGGACAGGGGAATACCAAGAGACCCAGTACTTC. It encodes CSSRPGRTGEYQETQYF. The chain is built from TRBV7-9 and TRBJ2-5; the match to TRBD1 covers 9 bases. Germline assignment: CDR1 SEHNR and CDR2 FQNEAQ (reference sequence). CDR3 length: 17 amino acids.

This chain uses TRBV5-8 with TRBJ2-3; weak D call: TRBD1 (6 bases). V lost 5 bases to trimming and J lost 5 bases, with 12 bases between them. The CDR3 extends over 13 amino acids. Germline V gene lookup returns CDR1 SGHTS and CDR2 YDEGEE. The DNA of the CDR3 is TGTGCCAGCAGAAATACGGACAGAGATACGCAGTATTTT. Translation: CASRNTDRDTQYF.

The chain links TRBV11-2 to TRBJ1-3; TRBD1 agrees at 8 bases. This CDR3 comprises 17 residues. Looked up from germline, CDR1 is SGHAT and CDR2 is FQNNGV. Trimming took 1 base from V and 2 from J; bases not matched to a gene: 7. CDR3 sequence reads: CASSLAGGRGPGNTIYF. DNA for the CDR3: TGTGCCAGCAGCTTAGCGGGAGGCAGGGGGCCTGGAAACACCATATATTTT.

This clone showed up just a few times. This sequence joins TRBV12-5 and TRBJ2-4; TRBD1 matches 8 bases. CDR3 length equals 16 residues. The V gene's germline CDR1 is LGHNT and CDR2 FRNRAP. The V and J ends lost 5 bases and 6 bases, in that order; junction bases with no gene match: 12. The CDR3 nucleotides read TGTGCTAGTGGTATTGGGGGGCAGGGGGCGGGAAACATTCAGTACTTC. Translating gives CASGIGGQGAGNIQYF.

This clone has only a few counts. J is TRBJ2-5 and V is TRBV2; D not resolved. CDR1 and CDR2 (germline): SNHLY, FYNNEI. The CDR3 runs to 12 residues. V lost 5 bases to trimming and J lost 2 bases, with 6 bases between them. The CDR3 sequence is CASSPRQETQYF. The CDR3 DNA follows: TGTGCCAGCAGTCCCCGGCAAGAGACCCAGTACTTC.

V gene TRBV19 combines with J gene TRBJ2-1; the D gene is possibly TRBD2 (5 bases). The V and J ends lost 3 bases and 1 base respectively, with 13 bases between them. From germline, CDR1 is LNHDA and CDR2 SQIVND (reference sequence). The length of the CDR3 is 16 residues. In DNA form, the CDR3 reads TGTGCCAGTAGTATTTTGGCTAGCCGTTCCTACAATGAGCAGTTCTTC. Its translation: CASSILASRSYNEQFF.